This T cell receptor beta chain was sequenced during a study of cytomegalovirus exposure and HLA in healthy donors. Note on this clone: The antigen is undetermined.

Libraries were prepared by immunoSEQ multiplex PCR; TCRdb keeps only in-frame clonotypes and omits some of them. The sample carries more than 140,000 clones, around 90% recorded once. Overall study findings and caveats: Cytomegalovirus-associated TCR beta chains were listed, numbering 150 to 200.

The clonotype originates from a woman younger than 35 in good health and CMV-seropositive. The sequenced sample was PBMCs.

The CDR3 coding sequence is TGTGCCAGCAGTGAACGGCTAGCGAAAGGCAATGAGCAGTTCTTC. Its protein product is CASSERLAKGNEQFF. The chain couples TRBV6-1 to TRBJ2-1; weak D call: TRBD2 (6 bases). V was pared by 2 bases and J by 6 bases, with 14 bases between. The CDR3 has 15 amino acids. Looked up from germline, CDR1 is MNHNS and CDR2 is SASEGT.